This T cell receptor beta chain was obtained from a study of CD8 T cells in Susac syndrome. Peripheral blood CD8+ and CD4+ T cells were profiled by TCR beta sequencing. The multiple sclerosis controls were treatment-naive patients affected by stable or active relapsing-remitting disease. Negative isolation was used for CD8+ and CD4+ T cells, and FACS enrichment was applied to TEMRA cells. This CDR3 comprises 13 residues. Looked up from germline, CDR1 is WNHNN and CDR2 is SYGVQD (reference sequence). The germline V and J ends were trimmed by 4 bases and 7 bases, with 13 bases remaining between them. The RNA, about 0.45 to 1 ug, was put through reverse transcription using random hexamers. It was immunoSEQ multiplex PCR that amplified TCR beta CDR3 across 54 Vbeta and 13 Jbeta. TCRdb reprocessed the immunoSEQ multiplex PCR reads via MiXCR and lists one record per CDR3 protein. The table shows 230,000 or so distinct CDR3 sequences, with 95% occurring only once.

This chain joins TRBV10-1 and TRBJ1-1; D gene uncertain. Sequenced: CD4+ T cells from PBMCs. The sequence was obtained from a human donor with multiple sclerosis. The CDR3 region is CASSVHVKGEAFF. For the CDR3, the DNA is TGCGCCAGCAGTGTGCATGTGAAGGGTGAAGCTTTCTTT.